This T cell receptor (beta chain) was found in a study of blood T cell repertoires in COVID-19. The overall study: Sources were T cells, B-cell-depleted T cells, or PBMCs; the material itself was cDNA or gDNA.

The germline gives CDR1 SNHLY, CDR2 FYNNEI. The CDR3 spans 13 residues. Losses at the gene ends were 8 bases for V and 5 bases for J; bases not matched to a gene: 8. Assay used: immunoSEQ multiplex PCR; TCRdb lists only in-frame clones, some missing. The repertoire includes a few hundred thousand clones, around 87% of them detected once, and around 1.7% sits in the top ten. The V and J genes are TRBV2 and TRBJ1-1, with 7 bases identical to TRBD1. This sequence was found in a woman aged 18-35 years with acute COVID-19. The sample was PBMCs or T cells enriched from blood (not recorded which). Here the CDR3 reads CASRWDSWTEAFF. For the CDR3, the DNA is TGTGCCAGCCGATGGGACAGTTGGACTGAAGCTTTCTTT.